The 32 T cell receptor beta chains given below trace back to one sample, sequenced in a study of T cells in Graves' hyperthyroidism and ophthalmopathy. TCR beta CDR3 regions were amplified from RNA transcripts. A set of HTBI primers served as the primers for a first-round RT-PCR of the TCR CDR3. TCRdb passed the multiplex PCR reads through MiXCR, listing each CDR3 protein once. In the table there are approximately 420,000 distinct CDR3 sequences, more than 12% of which are singletons. The source material was blood. These receptors came from a woman in her 30s with Graves' hyperthyroidism.

In its sample, this clonotype was seen many times. The CDR3 DNA reads as TGTGCCAGCAGTTACCCGGGACTAGCGGGAAATACCGGGGAGCTGTTTTTT. It is translated as CASSYPGLAGNTGELFF. The chain employs TRBV28 and TRBJ2-2, with TRBD2 matching over 13 bases. The J segment lost 5 bases and the V segment lost 4 bases, leaving 7 bases of the junction unmatched. The CDR3 sequence is 17 residues long. Germline CDR1 and CDR2: MDHEN and SYDVKM. Combining the CDR3 with reference TRBV28 and TRBJ2-2 gives the whole variable domain DVKVTQSSRYLVKRTGEKVFLECVQDMDHENMFWYRQDPGLGLRLIYFSYDVKMKEKGDIPEGYSVSREKKERFSLILESASTNQTSMYLCASSYPGLAGNTGELFFGEGSRLTVL.

The rearrangement links TRBV28 to TRBJ1-5; tentatively, D is TRBD1 (6 bases). Trimming pared 3 bases from V and 5 bases from J, leaving 14 bases between. This CDR3 has 15 amino acids. The V gene's germline CDR1 is MDHEN and CDR2 SYDVKM. This CDR3 is CASSFLRGFDQPQHF. The CDR3 region has the DNA TGTGCCAGCAGTTTCCTCAGGGGATTCGATCAGCCCCAGCATTTT. The complete variable domain, with remaining parts taken from reference TRBV28 and TRBJ1-5, reads DVKVTQSSRYLVKRTGEKVFLECVQDMDHENMFWYRQDPGLGLRLIYFSYDVKMKEKGDIPEGYSVSREKKERFSLILESASTNQTSMYLCASSFLRGFDQPQHFGDGTRLSIL.

The chain carries TRBV19 and TRBJ2-6, with D uncertain. CDR3 length: 17 residues. Germline V lookup: CDR1 LNHDA, CDR2 SQIVND (reference sequence). Trimming pared 1 base from V and 0 bases from J, leaving 10 bases between. This CDR3 is CASSIAGILSGANVLTF. In DNA form, the CDR3 reads TGTGCCAGTAGTATAGCGGGTATTCTCTCTGGGGCCAACGTCCTGACTTTC.

This clonotype was recorded at least ten times. The chain combines TRBV12-3 or TRBV12-4 with TRBJ2-5, with a tentative D call TRBD1 (6 bases). The CDR3 is 12 amino acids. With 7 bases removed from V and 1 base from J, the gap between germline ends came to 7 bases. CDR3 nucleotide sequence: TGTGCCAGCACCAGGGGCCAAGAGACCCAGTACTTC. Translating it yields CASTRGQETQYF.

A few counts support this clonotype. This rearrangement joins TRBV4-2 to TRBJ2-7; the D gene is possibly TRBD1 (8 bases). The germline gives CDR1 LGHNA, CDR2 YNFKEQ. The V end lost 4 bases, the J end lost 2 bases, and 27 bases lay between the germline ends. The CDR3 runs to 19 residues. The CDR3 region is CASSRKAKELQGGTYEQYF. In nucleotides, the CDR3 is TGTGCCAGCAGCCGCAAGGCCAAGGAACTACAGGGGGGGACCTACGAGCAGTACTTC.

This clonotype was seen ten or more times. The V gene is TRBV30, the J gene TRBJ2-7; D is uncertain. Trimming removed 4 bases from V and 0 bases from J, with 4 bases in between. This CDR3 has 11 residues. Germline loops: CDR1 GTSNPN, CDR2 SVGIG (reference sequence). The CDR3 spells CAWKVSYEQYF. The CDR3 region has the DNA TGTGCCTGGAAAGTCTCCTACGAGCAGTACTTC.

This clonotype was seen a handful of times. The CDR3 region is CASSIARTESNQPQHF. CDR3 bases: TGTGCCAGTAGTATCGCAAGGACAGAGAGCAATCAGCCCCAGCATTTT. The chain joins TRBV19 to TRBJ1-5, with D tentatively TRBD1 (6 bases). CDR3 size: 16 residues. The germline CDR1 and CDR2 sequences are LNHDA and SQIVND (reference sequence). Trimming left V 3 bases short and J 1 base short, with 13 bases between. Together with reference TRBV19 and TRBJ1-5, the CDR3 gives the full variable domain: DGGITQSPKYLFRKEGQNVTLSCEQNLNHDAMYWYRQDPGQGLRLIYYSQIVNDFQKGDIAEGYSVSREKKESFPLTVTSAQKNPTAFYLCASSIARTESNQPQHFGDGTRLSIL.

This clonotype has a count of ten or more. CDR3 in DNA: TGTGCCAGCAGTCCCATCGGAGGACAAGAGACCCAGTACTTC. It specifies CASSPIGGQETQYF. This sequence joins TRBV27 and TRBJ2-5; TRBD2 might be the D (5 bases). The CDR3 loop spans 14 amino acids. Trimming shortened V by 5 bases and J by 2 bases, and 12 bases separated the two germline ends. Looked up from germline, CDR1 is MNHEY and CDR2 is SMNVEV (reference sequence).

This clonotype has only a few counts. V is TRBV29-1 and J is TRBJ2-7; the match to TRBD2 covers 8 bases. This CDR3 comprises 14 residues. Germline V lookup: CDR1 SQVTM, CDR2 ANQGSEA. CDR3 DNA: TGCAGTGTGAAGGGTCTAGCGGGTTCCTACGAGCAGTACTTC. Protein: CSVKGLAGSYEQYF.

The V and J genes are TRBV6-5 and TRBJ2-1; D could derive from TRBD1 or TRBD2 (6 bases each). V was shortened by 2 bases and J by 0 bases, with 11 bases between the two germline ends. The germline V gene encodes CDR1 MNHEY and CDR2 SVGAGI. The CDR3 is 16 amino acids. The DNA of the CDR3 is TGTGCCAGCAGTTACCGAGGGGGGAGCTCCTACAATGAGCAGTTCTTC. It encodes CASSYRGGSSYNEQFF.

CDR3 nucleotide sequence: TGCAGTGCTAGAGATCTCTTGGCAGGACCCAATACAGCGGGAGAGAGTGAGCAGTTCTTC. Its protein is CSARDLLAGPNTAGESEQFF. The rearrangement links TRBV20-1 to TRBJ2-1, with 8 bases aligning to TRBD2. Germline CDR1 DFQATT, CDR2 SNEGSKA (reference sequence). Trimming at V came to 0 bases and at J to 9 bases, leaving 25 bases not matched to a gene. CDR3 length equals 20 residues.

V and J are TRBV2 and TRBJ1-5; no clear D. This CDR3 has 14 residues. Germline CDR1 is SNHLY and CDR2 is FYNNEI. Trimming cost V 3 bases and J 0 bases, with 6 bases left between them. The CDR3 DNA reads as TGTGCCAGCAGTGACGTGAATAGCAATCAGCCCCAGCATTTT. It is translated as CASSDVNSNQPQHF.

This clonotype came up many times. The chain carries TRBV29-1 and TRBJ2-3; 7 bases align to TRBD2. Germline CDR1 SQVTM, CDR2 ANQGSEA. Germline trimming cut 2 bases from V and 1 base from J; bases unmatched to any gene: 6. This CDR3 is 15 amino acids long. CDR3 nucleotides: TGCAGCGTTGAATTTCTAGCGGCTCGCACAGATACGCAGTATTTT. Its translation: CSVEFLAARTDTQYF.

The CDR3 sequence is CASSHVGRLQETQYF. The DNA of the CDR3 is TGTGCCAGCAGCCACGTTGGGAGGTTACAAGAGACCCAGTACTTC. The rearrangement links TRBV14 to TRBJ2-5; tentative D call: TRBD2 (6 bases). Germline V CDR1 and CDR2: SGHDN, FVKESK. The length of the CDR3 is 15 residues. The ends were cut back, 3 bases at V and 2 bases at J, with 13 bases in the middle. Full variable domain (remainder filled in from reference TRBV14 and TRBJ2-5): EAGVTQFPSHSVIEKGQTVTLRCDPISGHDNLYWYRRVMGKEIKFLLHFVKESKQDESGMPNNRFLAERTGGTYSTLKVQPAELEDSGVYFCASSHVGRLQETQYFGPGTRLLVL.

There are a few counts of this clonotype. The chain employs TRBV2 and TRBJ2-2, with TRBD2 matching 10 bases. The CDR3 totals 15 residues. The V and J ends lost 7 bases and 5 bases, in that order; junction bases with no gene match: 7. The germline gives CDR1 SNHLY, CDR2 FYNNEI. DNA for the CDR3: TGTGCCAGCACCTCCGGGACTAGCGCTACCGGGGAGCTGTTTTTT. It translates to CASTSGTSATGELFF.

This chain joins TRBV18 and TRBJ2-7; D gene ambiguous. Germline V gives CDR1 KGHSH, CDR2 LQKENI. CDR3 length: 13 residues. Trimming stripped 1 base from V and 4 bases from J, with 8 bases between. In DNA, the CDR3 is TGTGCCAGCTCACCACTAAGACCATACGAGCAGTACTTC. Its translation: CASSPLRPYEQYF.

At least ten counts were recorded for this clonotype. V and J are TRBV3-1 and TRBJ2-1; TRBD2 matches at 8 bases. The V and J ends lost 0 bases and 8 bases, in that order; junction bases with no gene match: 3. There are 14 residues in the CDR3. In germline, CDR1 is LGHDT, CDR2 YNNKEL (reference sequence). This CDR3 reads CASSQESGRDEQFF. CDR3 nucleotides: TGTGCCAGCAGCCAAGAATCCGGGAGGGATGAGCAGTTCTTC.

This clonotype was picked up a small number of times. This chain connects TRBV11-3 to TRBJ1-1, with a weak D call TRBD1 (5 bases). Germline loops: CDR1 SGHNT, CDR2 YENEEA. There are 16 residues in the CDR3. Between the trimmed V and J ends, which lost 5 bases and 2 bases, there was a span of 18 bases. CDR3 nucleotide sequence: TGTGCCAGCAGCCTCGGACCGTCAAGGGGAAACACTGAAGCTTTCTTT. It is translated as CASSLGPSRGNTEAFF.

This clonotype has at least ten counts. V usage is TRBV12-3 or TRBV12-4 and J usage is TRBJ2-1; 8 nucleotides align to TRBD1. J was trimmed by 6 bases and V by 11 bases; bases with no gene match: 12. The CDR3 runs to 14 residues. The CDR3 sequence: CAPPQQGACNEQFF. The CDR3 DNA reads as TGTGCCCCGCCCCAGCAGGGGGCCTGCAATGAGCAGTTCTTC.

This clonotype was recorded many times. The chain is built from TRBV2 and TRBJ2-7; D call uncertain. This CDR3 has 11 residues. Germline values: CDR1 SNHLY, CDR2 FYNNEI. Trimming left V 6 bases short and J 7 bases short, with 10 bases between. The chain's CDR3 is CASRWVGEQYF. CDR3 in DNA: TGTGCCAGCAGGTGGGTGGGAGAGCAGTACTTC.

Ten or more counts support this clonotype. This rearrangement joins TRBV20-1 to TRBJ2-7; TRBD1 might be the D (5 bases). Germline V gene sequence: CDR1 DFQATT, CDR2 SNEGSKA (reference sequence). Trimming shortened V by 0 bases and J by 1 base, and 16 bases separated the two germline ends. The length of the CDR3 is 16 residues. The CDR3 DNA follows: TGCAGTGCTAGAGATTCAGGTAGACAGACATCCTACGAGCAGTACTTC. As protein: CSARDSGRQTSYEQYF.

This clonotype was observed at least ten times. This sequence joins TRBV28 and TRBJ1-1; D is undetermined. This CDR3 region has 12 residues. Trimming pared 6 bases from V and 6 bases from J, leaving 11 bases between. Germline V lookup: CDR1 MDHEN, CDR2 SYDVKM. CDR3 DNA: TGTGCCAGCAGCCCCGTGGCCTCTGAAGCTTTCTTT. This encodes CASSPVASEAFF.

In this sample, this clonotype turned up many times. The rearrangement uses TRBV7-2 and TRBJ2-1, with 9 bases matching TRBD2. The CDR3 sequence is 13 residues long. The V and J ends lost 7 bases and 7 bases, in that order; junction bases with no gene match: 5. Germline CDR1 reads SGHTA; CDR2 reads FQGNSA. The CDR3 DNA reads TGTGCCAGCAAGATCCTAGCGGGAAATGAGCAGTTCTTC. Protein sequence: CASKILAGNEQFF.

This clonotype showed up many times. In DNA, the CDR3 is TGCGCCAGCAGCAACCAAGCGGGAGGGCAAGGCGTTGAGCAGTTCTTC. Translating it yields CASSNQAGGQGVEQFF. V is TRBV5-1 and J is TRBJ2-1; 10 bases map to TRBD2. The length of the CDR3 is 16 residues. Germline loops: CDR1 SGHRS, CDR2 YFSETQ. The junction had 13 bases not matched to a gene; V was cut back by 4 bases and J by 9 bases. The full variable domain, in which reference TRBV5-1 and TRBJ2-1 provide the parts outside the CDR3, is KAGVTQTPRYLIKTRGQQVTLSCSPISGHRSVSWYQQTPGQGLQFLFEYFSETQRNKGNFPGRFSGRQFSNSRSEMNVSTLELGDSALYLCASSNQAGGQGVEQFFGPGTRLTVL.

The J gene is TRBJ2-3, the V gene TRBV5-1; 8 positions agree with TRBD2. This CDR3 is 16 amino acids long. Unmatched junction bases numbered 4, after V lost 0 bases and J lost 1 base. Germline assignment: CDR1 SGHRS and CDR2 YFSETQ. CDR3 DNA sequence: TGCGCCAGCAGCTTGGGCCCAGCGGGAGGCACAGATACGCAGTATTTT. The encoded protein is CASSLGPAGGTDTQYF.

This clonotype was seen at least ten times. This chain joins TRBV7-9 and TRBJ1-4, with D tentatively TRBD1 (5 bases). Trimming took off 5 bases at V and 4 bases at J, with 14 bases between the two ends. The CDR3 extends over 15 amino acids. CDR1 and CDR2 (germline): SEHNR, FQNEAQ (reference sequence). The CDR3 protein is CASSRRDGVNEKLFF. CDR3 sequence (DNA): TGTGCCAGCAGCAGGCGGGACGGAGTTAATGAAAAACTGTTTTTT.

The V gene is TRBV9, the J gene TRBJ2-3; possible D gene TRBD2, 7 bases. This CDR3 has 16 amino acids. The germline V gene has CDR1 SGDLS and CDR2 YYNGEE. Trimming stripped 0 bases from V and 2 bases from J, with 13 bases between. The CDR3 bases are TGTGCCAGCAGCGTAGATGCGGGGGCCTACACAGATACGCAGTATTTT. Amino acid sequence: CASSVDAGAYTDTQYF. Variable domain in full (rest from reference TRBV9 and TRBJ2-3): DSGVTQTPKHLITATGQRVTLRCSPRSGDLSVYWYQQSLDQGLQFLIQYYNGEERAKGNILERFSAQQFPDLHSELNLSSLELGDSALYFCASSVDAGAYTDTQYFGPGTRLTVL.

This clonotype was counted at least ten times. J is TRBJ2-7 and V is TRBV6-1; D gene ambiguous. From germline, CDR1 is MNHNS and CDR2 SASEGT. The ends were cut back, 5 bases at V and 2 bases at J, with 13 bases in the middle. The CDR3 has 14 amino acids. CDR3 in amino acids: CASSYASVPYEQYF. The CDR3 DNA follows: TGTGCCAGCAGTTACGCCTCCGTCCCCTACGAGCAGTACTTC.

The V gene is TRBV20-1, the J gene TRBJ2-7, with 15 positions matching TRBD2. The CDR3 is 17 residues long. Trimming took 5 bases from V and 2 from J; bases not matched to a gene: 10. The V gene's germline CDR1 is DFQATT and CDR2 SNEGSKA (reference sequence). This chain's CDR3 is CSAPPGLAGGDPYEQYF. In DNA, the CDR3 is TGCAGTGCTCCCCCGGGACTAGCGGGAGGAGACCCCTACGAGCAGTACTTC.

This clonotype showed up many times. CDR3 DNA: TGTGCCAGTAGTATGAGGAACACTGAAGCTTTCTTT. It is translated as CASSMRNTEAFF. The rearrangement links TRBV19 to TRBJ1-1; D is undetermined. The CDR3 is 12 residues long. From germline, CDR1 is LNHDA and CDR2 SQIVND (reference sequence). V was shortened by 3 bases and J by 1 base, with 3 bases between the two germline ends.

Many counts were recorded for this clonotype. The rearrangement uses TRBV30 and TRBJ1-1, with D unclear. V was cut by 6 bases and J by 4 bases, with 18 bases left in between. Germline loops: CDR1 GTSNPN, CDR2 SVGIG (reference sequence). The CDR3 sequence is 14 residues long. CDR3: CACNLQNWATEAFF. Here the CDR3 DNA reads TGTGCCTGTAATTTACAGAATTGGGCCACTGAAGCTTTCTTT.

The J gene is TRBJ1-6, the V gene TRBV27; TRBD1 matches at 9 bases. V shed 4 bases and J 0 bases; nucleotides not matched to a gene: 7. CDR1 is MNHEY, CDR2 SMNVEV, per germline (reference sequence). The CDR3 extends over 18 amino acids. Here the CDR3 DNA reads TGTGCCAGCAGTTCCGGGACAGGGTTAGGCTCCTATAATTCACCCCTCCACTTT. This codes for CASSSGTGLGSYNSPLHF.